This TCR beta chain emerged from a study of blood T cells in healthy people across ages. Peripheral blood was drawn, roughly 10 milliliters per donor. For the second PCR, which ran for 7 to 11 cycles, a sample-barcoded 5' primer and a J-beta primer mix were used. Every cDNA molecule bore a tag from a template-switch adaptor containing 12 random nucleotides. TCRdb independently ran MiXCR on the 5' RACE reads; one entry per CDR3 protein. The sample has some 1.7 million distinct CDR3 sequences, 25% to 30% seen once; the top ten hold roughly 8.2%. This TCR derives from a woman between 25 and 40 years old in good health. Input material: blood.

The CDR3 reads CAARGQGADTQYF. The CDR3 coding sequence is TGTGCAGCAAGGGGACAGGGGGCAGATACGCAGTATTTT. The chain recombines TRBV6-5 with TRBJ2-3; 11 bases fit TRBD1. Germline V gives CDR1 MNHEY, CDR2 SVGAGI. The length of the CDR3 is 13 residues.